The rows below give T cell receptor beta chains drawn from one sample of a study of T cell changes during pregnancy in multiple sclerosis. This table comes from immunoSEQ multiplex PCR, and its TCRdb copy is limited to in-frame clones, with some not included. The sample yields about 110,000 clones, 85% to 95% seen once. This specimen was peripheral blood, taken after pregnancy. These TCRs come from a female donor with multiple sclerosis, enrolled in a pregnancy study. The CDR3 runs from the conserved cysteine through the conserved F or W. D genes are given only for firm matches. Clone size is shown for a subset of rows, as once, few, many or a class of expanded clone.

clone size	J gene	D gene	V gene	CDR3 protein	CDR3 DNA
-	TRBJ2-2	TRBD2	TRBV7-6	CASSFSGGPNTGELFF	TGTGCCAGCAGCTTTAGCGGGGGGCCGAACACCGGGGAGCTGTTTTTT
-	TRBJ1-2	-	TRBV7-8	CASTPRARTANYGYTF	TGTGCCAGCACCCCGAGGGCGAGGACCGCTAACTATGGCTACACCTTC
-	TRBJ1-6	-	TRBV18	CASSPGAGNSPLHF	TGTGCCAGCTCACCAGGGGCTGGGAATTCACCCCTCCACTTT
-	TRBJ2-3	-	TRBV5-6	CASSPTTGKTDTQYF	TGTGCCAGCAGCCCAACTACAGGGAAGACAGATACGCAGTATTTT
-	TRBJ1-1	TRBD1	TRBV7-9	CASSLDRDRVILAEAFF	TGTGCCAGCAGCTTAGACCGGGACAGGGTAATTTTGGCTGAAGCTTTCTTT
-	TRBJ2-1	-	TRBV9	CASSVVASSRNEQFF	TGTGCCAGCAGCGTAGTGGCTAGCTCAAGGAATGAGCAGTTCTTC
-	TRBJ1-5	-	TRBV6-5	CASSSRGANTIQPQHF	TGTGCCAGCAGTTCGCGGGGGGCAAATACTATTCAGCCCCAGCATTTT
-	TRBJ2-1	TRBD2	TRBV5-1	CASSLVAGEHNEQFF	TGCGCCAGCAGCTTGGTGGCGGGAGAACACAATGAGCAGTTCTTC
-	TRBJ1-2	TRBD1	TRBV18	CASQGQGADNYGYTF	TGTGCCAGCCAAGGACAGGGGGCGGATAACTATGGCTACACCTTC
-	TRBJ1-2	-	TRBV30	CAWEDRNEGYTF	TGTGCCTGGGAGGACAGAAACGAAGGCTACACCTTC
-	TRBJ1-4	-	TRBV19	CASRFRDREKLFF	TGTGCCAGTAGGTTCAGGGATCGTGAAAAACTGTTTTTT
-	TRBJ1-3	-	TRBV5-1	CASSVDGSSGNTIYF	TGCGCCAGCAGCGTGGACGGTAGCTCTGGAAACACCATATATTTT
once	TRBJ2-7	TRBD2	TRBV7-9	CASSLVTSPSYEQYF	TGTGCCAGCAGCTTAGTGACTAGCCCTTCCTACGAGCAGTACTTC
-	TRBJ1-1	-	TRBV29-1	CSVDRQGPALEAFF	TGCAGCGTTGACAGGCAGGGGCCAGCCCTTGAAGCTTTCTTT
-	TRBJ2-2	-	TRBV13	CASSPTTGELFF	TGTGCCAGCAGCCCGACTACCGGGGAGCTGTTTTTT
-	TRBJ1-5	-	TRBV10-3	CAISQGQVNQPQHF	TGTGCCATCAGTCAGGGGCAGGTCAATCAGCCCCAGCATTTT
once	TRBJ2-1	-	TRBV28	CASSLNRVNEQFF	TGTGCCAGCAGTTTAAACAGGGTCAATGAGCAGTTCTTC
-	TRBJ2-7	-	TRBV15	CATSRTLGGTSYEQYF	TGTGCCACCAGCAGGACGCTCGGGGGAACCTCCTACGAGCAGTACTTC
-	TRBJ2-3	TRBD1	TRBV2	CASSERRTGYTDTQYF	TGTGCCAGCAGTGAGCGGAGGACAGGCTACACAGATACGCAGTATTTT
-	TRBJ2-1	TRBD2	TRBV4-1	CASSQVQLAGGLSEQFF	TGCGCCAGCAGCCAAGTCCAACTAGCGGGGGGATTGAGTGAGCAGTTCTTC
-	TRBJ2-5	-	TRBV13	CASSLWQSETQYF	TGTGCCAGCAGCTTATGGCAATCAGAGACCCAGTACTTC
-	TRBJ2-1	TRBD2	TRBV29-1	CSGRDRAPIPSGRSEQFF	TGCAGCGGTCGGGACAGGGCACCTATACCTAGCGGGAGGAGTGAGCAGTTCTTC
-	TRBJ2-1	TRBD2	TRBV10-3	CAISESGTSGGRYNEQFF	TGTGCCATCAGTGAGTCGGGCACTAGCGGGGGGAGATACAATGAGCAGTTCTTC
once	TRBJ1-4	TRBD1	TRBV18	CASSPGTGATNEKLFF	TGTGCCAGCTCACCAGGGACAGGAGCAACTAATGAAAAACTGTTTTTT
-	TRBJ2-1	TRBD2	TRBV19	CATRDFGGFYNEQFF	TGTGCCACCAGGGATTTCGGGGGGTTTTACAATGAGCAGTTCTTC
-	TRBJ1-4	TRBD1	TRBV5-1	CASSLTGGINEKLFF	TGCGCCAGCAGCTTAACAGGGGGGATTAATGAAAAACTGTTTTTT
-	TRBJ2-5	TRBD1	TRBV7-3	CASSPGTGVQQETQYF	TGTGCCAGCAGCCCCGGGACAGGGGTACAGCAAGAGACCCAGTACTTC
once	TRBJ2-7	-	TRBV28	CASSAHRDNEQYF	TGTGCCAGCAGTGCCCACAGGGACAACGAGCAGTACTTC
-	TRBJ1-5	-	TRBV6-1	CASSEVGGSPQHF	TGTGCCAGCAGTGAAGTTGGGGGGTCCCCCCAGCATTTT
-	TRBJ1-1	-	TRBV19	CASRATSNTEAFF	TGTGCCAGTAGGGCGACTAGTAACACTGAAGCTTTCTTT
-	TRBJ1-2	-	TRBV6-5	CASSYGLRVGGYTF	TGTGCCAGCAGTTACGGCCTCAGGGTGGGGGGCTACACCTTC
few	TRBJ2-7	-	TRBV2	CASSAETGPFYEQYF	TGTGCCAGCAGTGCTGAGACAGGCCCCTTCTACGAGCAGTACTTC
-	TRBJ2-7	-	TRBV5-1	CASSLAGVGDEQYF	TGCGCCAGCAGCTTGGCAGGGGTGGGCGACGAGCAGTACTTC
-	TRBJ1-2	TRBD1	TRBV9	CASSAQGATNYGYTF	TGTGCCAGCAGCGCTCAGGGGGCAACTAACTATGGCTACACCTTC
-	TRBJ2-7	TRBD2	TRBV5-1	CASSLEAGGSYEQYF	TGCGCCAGCAGCTTGGAAGCGGGAGGCTCCTACGAGCAGTACTTC
-	TRBJ1-1	TRBD1	TRBV7-9	CASSFRTGTNTEAFF	TGTGCCAGCAGCTTCCGGACAGGGACGAACACTGAAGCTTTCTTT
-	TRBJ2-2	-	TRBV11-2	CASSLQTVTGELFF	TGTGCCAGCAGCTTACAGACAGTCACCGGGGAGCTGTTTTTT
-	TRBJ2-7	TRBD2	TRBV30	CAWMERGKHEQYF	TGTGCCTGGATGGAGCGGGGGAAGCACGAGCAGTACTTC
-	TRBJ2-3	-	TRBV28	CASGKGGSRTDTQYF	TGTGCCAGCGGCAAGGGCGGGTCCCGCACAGATACGCAGTATTTT
-	TRBJ2-5	-	TRBV7-9	CASSLALGETQYF	TGTGCCAGCAGCTTAGCCCTCGGGGAGACCCAGTACTTC
-	TRBJ1-5	-	TRBV7-2	CASSLATAWYQPQHF	TGTGCCAGCAGCTTAGCCACAGCATGGTACCAGCCCCAGCATTTT
-	TRBJ2-2	-	TRBV5-4	CASSRVAGELFF	TGTGCCAGCAGCCGAGTTGCCGGGGAGCTGTTTTTT
-	TRBJ1-2	TRBD1	TRBV10-3	CAISVDRGLGYTF	TGTGCCATCAGTGTAGACAGGGGGCTAGGCTACACCTTC
-	TRBJ1-3	TRBD1	TRBV28	CASRNQGAAAGNTIYF	TGTGCCAGCAGAAACCAGGGGGCAGCGGCTGGAAACACCATATATTTT
-	TRBJ2-7	-	TRBV7-8	CASSLDWRGGEQYF	TGTGCCAGCAGCTTAGATTGGCGAGGGGGCGAGCAGTACTTC
-	TRBJ1-6	-	TRBV7-2	CASSLPQGVNSPLHF	TGTGCCAGCAGCTTACCACAGGGCGTTAATTCACCCCTCCACTTT
-	TRBJ2-1	-	TRBV7-6	CASSLVTGSSGWRTYNEQFF	TGTGCCAGCAGCTTAGTGACAGGGTCTAGCGGGTGGAGGACCTACAATGAGCAGTTCTTC
-	TRBJ1-4	TRBD1	TRBV28	CASSVARGRDEKLFF	TGTGCCAGCAGCGTCGCTAGGGGGCGGGATGAAAAACTGTTTTTT
-	TRBJ2-7	TRBD2	TRBV6-1	CASSERLAGGYEQYF	TGTGCCAGCAGTGAAAGACTAGCGGGAGGCTACGAGCAGTACTTC
few	TRBJ1-1	-	TRBV30	CAWSVLNRDNTEAFF	TGTGCCTGGAGTGTACTTAACAGGGATAACACTGAAGCTTTCTTT
-	TRBJ1-5	-	TRBV5-6	CASSSAGGVLQPQHF	TGTGCCAGCAGCTCCGCTGGAGGGGTTCTTCAGCCCCAGCATTTT
-	TRBJ2-4	-	TRBV6-5	CASSYSRDLAKNIQYF	TGTGCCAGCAGTTACTCCCGGGATCTAGCCAAAAACATTCAGTACTTC
-	TRBJ2-5	-	TRBV2	CASSEATQYF	TGTGCCAGCAGTGAGGCCACCCAGTACTTC